The entry below describes one T cell receptor beta chain. The sample is drawn from a study of blood T cells in healthy people across ages. V was clipped by 5 bases and J by 11 bases, with 20 bases between them. The CDR3 contains 14 residues. For the second PCR, which ran for roughly 7 to 11 cycles, a sample-barcoded 5' primer and a J-beta primer mix were used. MiXCR was run by TCRdb on the 5' RACE reads, yielding one entry per CDR3 protein. The table shows hundreds of thousands of distinct CDR3 sequences, with 27% occurring only once. These data were also reused for a study on T cells of mothers and their children.

The chain combines TRBV12-3 or TRBV12-4 with TRBJ2-3, with D possibly matching TRBD1 (6 bases). Sequenced: blood. This TCR came from a boy aged 2-9 years in good health. This CDR3 reads CASSPTGPGPVQYF. The CDR3 region has the DNA TGTGCCAGCAGTCCGACAGGCCCGGGGCCCGTGCAGTATTTT.